The 5 T cell receptor beta chains below were found in one sample sequenced in a study of T cell responses to AZD1222 COVID-19 vaccine. Using immunoSEQ multiplex PCR, the repertoire was profiled, and TCRdb retains in-frame clones only, with some absent. The sample includes 110,000 or so clones, about nine tenths seen only once; the top ten take 4% to 4.5%. Sequenced here: peripheral blood, sampled 28 days after the second dose of the MenACWY control vaccine. The receptors here all came from an adult who received the MenACWY meningococcal vaccine as a control.

The V gene is TRBV6-5, the J gene TRBJ2-2; 10 nucleotides align to TRBD1. The J segment lost 4 bases and the V segment lost 2 bases, leaving 4 bases of the junction unmatched. Germline assignment: CDR1 MNHEY and CDR2 SVGAGI. This CDR3 contains 16 residues. CDR3 sequence (DNA): TGTGCCAGCAGTTACGACAGGGGGCTCGCCACCGGGGAGCTGTTTTTT. This gives the protein CASSYDRGLATGELFF.

The genes are TRBV6-1 and TRBJ2-3, with D perhaps matching TRBD2 (5 bases). CDR3 size: 17 residues. Germline V lookup: CDR1 MNHNS, CDR2 SASEGT. The V end lost 2 bases, the J end lost 0 bases, and 15 bases lay between the germline ends. CDR3 region: CASSEFVGGGSTDTQYF. CDR3 DNA sequence: TGTGCCAGCAGTGAATTTGTAGGCGGAGGAAGCACAGATACGCAGTATTTT.

Points on this clone: Its ends do not fully match the called genes, so a read error is possible. V and J are TRBV3-1 (or the pseudogene TRBV3-2) and TRBJ2-7, with D uncertain. Germline assignment: CDR1 LGHDT and CDR2 YNNKEL (reference sequence). CDR3 length: 13 residues. The chain's CDR3 is CASSQGLSYEQYF. As DNA, the CDR3 is TGTGCCAGCAGTCAAGGGCTATCCTACGAGCAGTACTTC.

The genes are TRBV4-1 and TRBJ1-6; 9 nucleotides agree with TRBD1. CDR3 length: 15 amino acids. The germline CDR1 and CDR2 sequences are MGHRA and YSYEKL. J lost 6 bases, V lost 6 bases, and 6 bases had no gene match. CDR3 nucleotides: TGCGCCAGCAGTCAGGGACAGGGCATTAATTCACCCCTCCACTTT. It specifies CASSQGQGINSPLHF.

This chain links TRBV6-6 with TRBJ1-3, with D unresolved. Germline assignment: CDR1 MNHNY and CDR2 SVGAGI (reference sequence). The V end lost 6 bases, the J end lost 0 bases, and 12 bases lay between the germline ends. The CDR3 length is 15 residues. This chain's CDR3 is CASSPGRLSGNTIYF. The CDR3 nucleotides read TGTGCCAGCAGCCCTGGACGTCTCTCTGGAAACACCATATATTTT.